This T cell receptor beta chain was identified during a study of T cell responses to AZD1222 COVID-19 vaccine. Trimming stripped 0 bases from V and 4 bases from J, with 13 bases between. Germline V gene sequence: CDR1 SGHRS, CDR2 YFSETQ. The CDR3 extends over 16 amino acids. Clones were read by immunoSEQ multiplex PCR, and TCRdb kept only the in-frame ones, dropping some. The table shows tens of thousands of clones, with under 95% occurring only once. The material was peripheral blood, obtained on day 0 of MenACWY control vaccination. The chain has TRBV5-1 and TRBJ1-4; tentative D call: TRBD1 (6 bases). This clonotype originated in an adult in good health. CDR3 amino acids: CASSLERGGGNEKLFF. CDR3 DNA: TGCGCCAGCAGCTTGGAGCGGGGAGGGGGTAATGAAAAACTGTTTTTT.